This T cell receptor beta chain is from a study of cytomegalovirus exposure and HLA in healthy donors. Study results and limitations: Rarity characterized most TCR sequences, yet some public TCRs appeared in many donors. Subsequent analysis of the approximately 110 validation repertoires found a tendency for first-cohort TCR clusters to co-occur. The authors enumerated 150 to 200 TCR beta chains as linked to cytomegalovirus.

This clone was counted a few times. As yet, its antigen is unknown. TCRdb's table, derived via immunoSEQ multiplex PCR, lists solely in-frame clones and lacks some. The profile shows some 140,000 clones, approximately 86% of them singletons. This CDR3 comprises 16 residues. Germline CDR1 reads MNHEY; CDR2 reads SVGAGI. V gave up 4 bases and J gave up 0 bases; unmatched junction bases: 8. The rearrangement uses TRBV6-5 and TRBJ2-7, with 8 bases fitting TRBD2. Input material: PBMCs. The source is a human donor in good health. The CDR3 sequence is CASSSRGGRYSYEQYF. CDR3 sequence (DNA): TGTGCCAGCAGTTCCCGGGGGGGGCGCTACTCCTACGAGCAGTACTTC.